Sequencing of this T cell receptor beta chain was carried out in a study of naive and memory T cell subsets. A UMI-containing oligonucleotide was joined by 3' ligation to the TCR cDNA template. Amplification of ligated cDNA took four PCR rounds with SP2 and nested alpha and beta constant primers. From the 5' RACE reads, TCRdb called clonotypes with MiXCR, one entry per CDR3 protein. The table has tens of thousands of distinct CDR3 sequences, approximately 8.5% seen once. Germline loops: CDR1 MNHEY, CDR2 SVGAGI. Trimming cost V 6 bases and J 1 base, with 10 bases left between them. This CDR3 is built from 13 residues.

V and J are TRBV6-5 and TRBJ2-7, with unresolved D. This clonotype was sampled from a female donor in good health. The CDR3 coding sequence is TGTGCCAGCAGACCTGCAGGTTCCTACGAGCAGTACTTC. Its translation is CASRPAGSYEQYF.